This TCR beta chain was observed in a study of OX40 agonist ivuxolimab in advanced cancers. Study background: Of mixed ages from about 20 to 90 and averaging approximately 60 years, the group was roughly 85% male. General observations from the study: CD4+ and CD8+ T cells in blood underwent clonal expansion by week 6 at 0.1 to 3.0 mg/kg. Still undetermined is the antigen specificity of the expanded peripheral T cells.

The protocol was immunoSEQ multiplex PCR, while the TCRdb copy is restricted to in-frame clones and leaves out a portion. In the table there are 100,000 to 150,000 clones, approximately 94% of which are singletons. After removal of 5 bases from V and 8 bases from J, the junction contained 15 bases not matched to a gene. The CDR3 sequence is 16 residues long. CDR1 and CDR2 from the germline V gene are LGHNA and YSLEER. This clone came up once. The antigen is not known. Samples of blood were obtained at baseline, on cycle 4 day 1, and on cycle 7 day 1. This specimen consisted of CD4+ or CD8+ T cells sorted from blood, obtained in a trial of the OX40 agonist ivuxolimab. The chain recombines TRBV4-3 with TRBJ2-3; TRBD1 matches 8 bases. The receptor was derived from an adult with an advanced solid tumor such as melanoma, head and neck, liver or kidney cancer. The CDR3 DNA sequence: TGCGCCAGCAGCTTAAGGGTCACAGGGGGGACGGGTACGCAGTATTTT. The encoded protein is CASSLRVTGGTGTQYF.